These T cell receptor beta chains were read from a single sample in a study of T-cell reconstitution after alpha-beta-depleted transplantation in children. TCRdb ran MiXCR on the PCR reads and lists one entry per CDR3 protein. The sample carries roughly 500,000 distinct CDR3 sequences, about 10% recorded once. The sequenced sample was PBMCs, obtained before TCRalphabeta/CD19-depleted stem cell transplant. The receptors were sampled from a child under 10 years old with inherited bone marrow failure, due to receive a stem cell transplant. The CDR3 runs from the conserved cysteine through the conserved F or W. A D gene is named only where the DNA matches it firmly. Expanded clones are given a class, and other clones once, few, many or no size at all.

TRBV30,.,many,TRBJ2-7,CAWGVSYEQYF,TGTGCCTGGGGAGTCTCCTACGAGCAGTACTTC
TRBV7-9,.,many,TRBJ2-1,CASSLALWLGEQFF,TGTGCCAGCAGCTTAGCGCTATGGCTAGGTGAGCAGTTCTTC
TRBV12-3/TRBV12-4,.,many,TRBJ2-7,CASSSPGLLYEQYF,TGTGCCAGCAGTTCACCGGGACTCCTCTACGAGCAGTACTTC
TRBV7-9,TRBD1,few,TRBJ1-1,CASHRGTEAFF,TGTGCCAGCCACAGGGGCACTGAAGCTTTCTTT
TRBV7-9,.,few,TRBJ2-7,CASSSTRQQYF,TGTGCCAGCAGCAGCACTAGACAGCAGTACTTC
TRBV11-2,.,many,TRBJ2-7,CASSRAPPAGYEQYF,TGTGCCAGCAGCCGGGCCCCCCCGGCGGGATACGAGCAGTACTTC
TRBV5-1,.,few,TRBJ2-5,CASSLGAGTPLETQYF,TGCGCCAGCAGCTTGGGTGCGGGCACCCCTCTAGAGACCCAGTACTTC
TRBV27,TRBD1,.,TRBJ2-3,CASSQTGAGTDTQYF,TGTGCCAGCAGCCAGACAGGGGCAGGGACAGATACGCAGTATTTT
TRBV14,.,many,TRBJ2-3,CASSRRDLTLTDTQYF,TGTGCCAGCAGCCGACGGGACCTCACCCTCACAGATACGCAGTATTTT
TRBV27,.,many,TRBJ2-7,CASSLTRGQYEQYF,TGTGCCAGCAGTTTAACGAGGGGTCAGTACGAGCAGTACTTC
TRBV27,TRBD1,few,TRBJ1-1,CASSLGTGGLGTEAFF,TGTGCCAGCAGTTTAGGGACAGGGGGCCTGGGCACTGAAGCTTTCTTT
TRBV29-1,TRBD2,many,TRBJ2-7,CSVDGRAPYEQYF,TGCAGCGTTGACGGGAGGGCACCCTACGAGCAGTACTTC
TRBV28,.,many,TRBJ2-2,CASSETGELFF,TGTGCCAGCAGTGAGACCGGGGAGCTGTTTTTT
TRBV5-1,TRBD2,.,TRBJ2-5,CASSLGTSGPPSQETQYF,TGCGCCAGCAGCTTGGGGACTAGCGGACCACCTTCCCAAGAGACCCAGTACTTC
TRBV11-2,.,.,TRBJ2-1,CASSLQPLGDEQFF,TGTGCCAGCAGCTTACAACCCCTTGGGGATGAGCAGTTCTTC
TRBV27,TRBD2,few,TRBJ2-3,CASSFSGAGVKDTQYF,TGTGCCAGCAGTTTTAGTGGGGCGGGAGTAAAAGATACGCAGTATTTT
TRBV7-2,TRBD2,few,TRBJ2-5,CASSLSGAGGETQYF,TGTGCCAGCAGCTTATCGGGCGCGGGAGGAGAGACCCAGTACTTC
TRBV5-8,.,few,TRBJ1-1,CASSWGVGMNTEAFF,TGTGCCAGCAGCTGGGGGGTTGGTATGAACACTGAAGCTTTCTTT
TRBV12-3/TRBV12-4,TRBD1,many,TRBJ2-1,CASSSNRGGEQFF,TGTGCCAGCAGTTCAAACAGGGGCGGTGAGCAGTTCTTC
TRBV4-1,.,few,TRBJ1-2,CASSQELPELGGRREGGRGYTF,TGCGCCAGCAGCCAAGAACTCCCAGAACTAGGGGGGCGACGGGAGGGAGGTCGTGGCTACACCTTC
TRBV19,TRBD2,.,TRBJ2-2,CASTPQRLAGGYTGELFF,TGTGCCAGTACCCCTCAGCGACTAGCGGGAGGATACACCGGGGAGCTGTTTTTT
TRBV19,.,.,TRBJ1-5,CASWSVGGYQPQHF,TGTGCCAGTTGGTCCGTCGGGGGCTATCAGCCCCAGCATTTT
TRBV6-4,.,.,TRBJ1-1,CASSERGPEAFF,TGTGCCAGCAGCGAAAGGGGCCCTGAAGCTTTCTTT
TRBV4-2,.,.,TRBJ2-1,CASSQESRAFIEQFF,TGTGCCAGCAGCCAAGAGTCCAGGGCCTTCATTGAGCAGTTCTTC
TRBV6-1,TRBD1,many,TRBJ2-7,CASSTDRGGYEQYF,TGTGCCAGCAGTACGGACAGGGGGGGCTACGAGCAGTACTTC
TRBV7-9,TRBD1,few,TRBJ2-5,CASSGSGQGAETQYF,TGTGCCAGCAGCGGGTCGGGACAGGGGGCCGAGACCCAGTACTTC
TRBV4-1,TRBD2,many,TRBJ2-5,CASSLTSGGAETQYF,TGCGCCAGCAGCCTGACTAGCGGAGGGGCGGAGACCCAGTACTTC
TRBV11-1,TRBD1,once,TRBJ2-7,CASSGGQGASYEQYF,TGTGCCAGCAGTGGAGGGCAGGGGGCCTCCTACGAGCAGTACTTC
TRBV20-1,.,many,TRBJ2-7,CSAYYTGWEQYF,TGCAGTGCTTACTACACCGGCTGGGAGCAGTACTTC
TRBV7-2,.,many,TRBJ1-2,CASSLGANYGYTF,TGTGCCAGCAGCTTAGGGGCGAACTATGGCTACACCTTC
TRBV12-3/TRBV12-4,.,many,TRBJ2-1,CASGLRGHPYNEQFF,TGTGCCAGCGGCCTTCGGGGACACCCCTACAATGAGCAGTTCTTC
TRBV7-2,TRBD2,many,TRBJ2-7,CASSTSGLAVNYEQYF,TGTGCCAGCAGCACGAGCGGACTAGCGGTAAACTACGAGCAGTACTTC
TRBV11-2,TRBD2,.,TRBJ2-7,CASSFLRASGSLAEQYF,TGTGCCAGCAGCTTCCTTCGGGCTAGCGGGAGTCTAGCCGAGCAGTACTTC
TRBV4-1,.,many,TRBJ1-2,CASSQPGATTSGYGYTF,TGCGCCAGCAGCCAACCTGGGGCCACTACGTCTGGCTATGGCTACACCTTC
TRBV7-9,TRBD1,many,TRBJ1-1,CASSSRQGIGMNTEAFF,TGTGCCAGCAGCTCTCGACAGGGGATTGGGATGAACACTGAAGCTTTCTTT
TRBV29-1,TRBD1,many,TRBJ2-7,CSVETTGSYEQYF,TGCAGCGTTGAAACGACAGGGTCTTACGAGCAGTACTTC
TRBV29-1,TRBD2,few,TRBJ2-2,CSVEVVLAGDTGELFF,TGCAGCGTTGAAGTTGTCCTAGCGGGGGACACCGGGGAGCTGTTTTTT
TRBV4-1,.,few,TRBJ1-5,CASSQRAPDSNQPQHF,TGCGCCAGCAGCCAGCGGGCCCCTGATAGCAATCAGCCCCAGCATTTT
TRBV4-3,TRBD2,few,TRBJ2-5,CASSQAIRSGRPLQETQYF,TGCGCCAGCAGCCAAGCGATCAGGAGCGGGAGGCCCCTACAAGAGACCCAGTACTTC
TRBV7-2,TRBD2,.,TRBJ2-7,CASSLVGSGAYEQYF,TGTGCCAGCAGCTTAGTAGGTAGCGGGGCCTACGAGCAGTACTTC
TRBV7-8,TRBD2,many,TRBJ2-1,CASTLSGRSYNEQFF,TGTGCCAGCACCCTAAGCGGGAGGTCCTACAATGAGCAGTTCTTC
TRBV4-3,.,.,TRBJ2-7,CASSREHYRDISYEQYF,TGCGCCAGCAGCCGTGAGCATTATCGGGACATCTCCTACGAGCAGTACTTC
TRBV7-9,TRBD2,.,TRBJ2-3,CASSFQREDADTQYF,TGTGCCAGCAGCTTCCAGCGGGAGGACGCAGATACGCAGTATTTT
TRBV4-2,.,many,TRBJ1-1,CASSPLIGQAESMNTEAFF,TGTGCCAGCAGCCCCCTGATTGGCCAGGCGGAGAGCATGAACACTGAAGCTTTCTTT
TRBV28,TRBD2,few,TRBJ2-7,CASSLRVGREGKLEQYF,TGTGCCAGCAGTTTACGAGTCGGGCGGGAGGGGAAACTCGAGCAGTACTTC
TRBV10-2,.,many,TRBJ2-1,CATGEVGAYNEQFF,TGCGCCACCGGGGAGGTGGGCGCCTACAATGAGCAGTTCTTC
TRBV4-2,.,many,TRBJ1-6,CASSHVRNSFNSPLHF,TGTGCCAGCAGCCACGTACGGAATTCTTTTAATTCACCCCTCCACTTT
TRBV16,.,few,TRBJ1-5,CASSEGDDQPQHF,TGTGCCTCGTCCGAGGGGGATGATCAGCCCCAGCATTTT
TRBV6-1,TRBD1,few,TRBJ1-2,CASSPGGPSYGYTF,TGTGCCAGCAGCCCAGGGGGCCCTAGCTATGGCTACACCTTC
TRBV12-3/TRBV12-4,.,many,TRBJ2-3,CASSLMGPDTQYF,TGTGCCAGCAGTTTAATGGGTCCCGATACGCAGTATTTT
TRBV6-8,.,many,TRBJ2-1,CATTLRDIHNEQFF,TGTGCCACCACTCTACGGGACATTCACAATGAGCAGTTCTTC
TRBV27,.,many,TRBJ2-5,CASSLPGSETQYF,TGTGCCAGCAGTCTTCCGGGCTCAGAGACCCAGTACTTC
TRBV4-3,TRBD1,many,TRBJ1-2,CASSQDRTGYNGYTF,TGCGCCAGCAGCCAAGATCGGACAGGCTACAATGGCTACACCTTC
TRBV11-2,TRBD2,many,TRBJ2-2,CASSSSSGSTYTGELFF,TGTGCCAGCAGCTCCTCTAGCGGGAGTACGTACACCGGGGAGCTGTTTTTT